The following is a T cell receptor (beta chain) sequence with its context. Antigen: not known. The ends lost 2 bases at V and 6 bases at J; junction bases unmatched: 14. Germline CDR1 and CDR2: LNHDA and SQIVND (reference sequence). CDR3 length equals 18 residues. The entry originates in a study of OX40 agonist ivuxolimab in advanced cancers. Study-wide background: Subjects had a mean age of 60 years, with a range of roughly 20 to 79; around 80% were male. Partial responses, seen in three patients, involved one hepatocellular carcinoma and two cutaneous melanomas.

General study findings and limits: Average numbers of expanded clones were greater in CD8+ T cells than in CD4+. No antigen was identified for the clonally expanded peripheral T cells.

Clones were read by immunoSEQ multiplex PCR, and TCRdb kept only the in-frame ones, dropping some. Seen here are some 71,000 clones, more than 70% observed once, and the top ten hold approximately 7.9%. This specimen was CD4+ or CD8+ T cells sorted from blood, taken in a trial of the OX40 agonist ivuxolimab. The source of this sequence is an adult with an advanced solid tumor such as melanoma, head and neck, liver or kidney cancer. The genes are TRBV19 and TRBJ2-1; TRBD1 aligns across 9 bases. In DNA, the CDR3 is TGTGCCAGTAGTATAAGGGGGGGCTGGACAGGGGAAGGCAATGAGCAGTTCTTC. It specifies CASSIRGGWTGEGNEQFF.